This is a list of T cell receptor beta chains from one sample in a study of blood T cell repertoires in COVID-19. Some clones are missing from TCRdb's copy, which holds only in-frame ones; the method was immunoSEQ multiplex PCR. In the table there are 100,000 or so clones, about 75% of which are singletons. What was sequenced was peripheral blood. Receptors originate from a woman between 70 and 85 years old with acute or convalescent COVID-19. Each CDR3 is given with its conserved first and last residue. The order of the fields is J gene, V gene, clone size, CDR3 length, D gene, CDR3 protein, CDR3 DNA. A D gene is named only where the DNA matches it firmly. Size is omitted from some rows. Given values are once, few, many or a class for expanded clones.

TRBJ2-3 | TRBV10-1 | . | 16 | . | CASSDPRRTSTDTQYF | TGCGCCAGCAGTGACCCGAGACGGACTAGCACAGATACGCAGTATTTT
TRBJ2-4 | TRBV5-1 | . | 18 | TRBD1 | CASSPVYTQGAFGNIQYF | TGCGCCAGCAGCCCGGTCTATACACAGGGGGCCTTTGGAAACATTCAGTACTTC
TRBJ2-7 | TRBV7-9 | . | 14 | TRBD2 | CASSFGGGIYEQYF | TGTGCCAGCAGCTTCGGCGGGGGAATCTACGAGCAGTACTTC
TRBJ1-2 | TRBV5-4 | . | 13 | TRBD1 | CASKGTGLSGYTF | TGTGCCAGCAAGGGGACAGGGTTATCAGGCTACACCTTC
TRBJ2-5 | TRBV10-1 | . | 16 | . | CASSESRTGYQETQYF | TGCGCCAGCAGTGAGTCCCGTACAGGGTACCAAGAGACCCAGTACTTC
TRBJ2-3 | TRBV25-1 | . | 12 | . | CASSPSTDTQYF | TGTGCCAGCAGCCCGAGCACAGATACGCAGTATTTT
TRBJ1-5 | TRBV4-1 | . | 15 | TRBD1 | CASSLRDRVSQPQHF | TGCGCCAGCAGCCTCCGGGACAGGGTCAGCCAGCCCCAGCATTTT
TRBJ2-1 | TRBV9 | few | 15 | TRBD2 | CASSIRLAGDNEQFF | TGTGCCAGCAGCATCAGACTAGCGGGGGACAATGAGCAGTTCTTC
TRBJ1-2 | TRBV5-1 | . | 15 | . | CASSLDAGRHYGYTF | TGCGCCAGCAGCTTGGATGCCGGCAGGCACTATGGCTACACCTTC
TRBJ2-3 | TRBV5-4 | . | 15 | TRBD1 | CASTPGGQGRDTQYF | TGTGCCAGCACCCCGGGAGGACAGGGGAGAGATACGCAGTATTTT
TRBJ2-1 | TRBV6-5 | . | 16 | . | CASSYSMGASYNEQFF | TGTGCCAGCAGTTACTCAATGGGGGCCTCCTACAATGAGCAGTTCTTC
TRBJ2-6 | TRBV30 | . | 15 | . | CAWTLGGAGANVLTF | TGTGCCTGGACCCTAGGGGGGGCCGGGGCCAACGTCCTGACTTTC
TRBJ1-3 | TRBV13 | many | 14 | . | CASSSGGPGNTIYF | TGTGCCAGCAGCTCTGGGGGCCCTGGAAACACCATATATTTT
TRBJ1-1 | TRBV7-9 | . | 14 | . | CASIRFGENTEAFF | TGTGCCAGCATCCGGTTCGGAGAAAACACTGAAGCTTTCTTT
TRBJ2-6 | TRBV7-2 | . | 16 | . | CASSLGVPSGANVLTF | TGTGCCAGCAGCTTGGGCGTGCCCTCTGGGGCCAACGTCCTGACTTTC
TRBJ2-7 | TRBV6-5 | . | 14 | . | CASSSRLSSYEQYF | TGTGCCAGCAGTTCCAGGCTCAGCTCCTACGAGCAGTACTTC
TRBJ2-5 | TRBV12-3/TRBV12-4 | . | 13 | . | CASSRTYRETQYF | TGTGCCAGCAGTCGGACTTACCGGGAGACCCAGTACTTC
TRBJ1-3 | TRBV29-1 | . | 13 | TRBD1 | CSAGTQGQNTIYF | TGCAGCGCTGGAACACAGGGGCAAAACACCATATATTTT
TRBJ1-3 | TRBV4-2 | few | 15 | TRBD1 | CASSQDTGGGNTIYF | TGTGCCAGCAGCCAGGACACAGGGGGTGGAAACACCATATATTTT
TRBJ2-7 | TRBV4-3 | . | 15 | TRBD1 | CASSQTRTGTAEQYF | TGCGCCAGCAGCCAAACTAGGACAGGAACGGCCGAGCAGTACTTC
TRBJ1-2 | TRBV2 | . | 12 | . | CASSGRGFGYTF | TGTGCCAGCAGTGGACGGGGATTTGGCTACACCTTC
TRBJ2-2 | TRBV5-1 | once | 17 | . | CASSLAPTGSGTGELFF | TGCGCCAGCAGCCTTGCGCCTACAGGGTCGGGCACCGGGGAGCTGTTTTTT
TRBJ1-2 | TRBV13 | . | 15 | . | CASSSLGGERYGYTF | TGTGCCAGCAGCTCCCTCGGGGGGGAACGCTATGGCTACACCTTC
TRBJ1-2 | TRBV3-1/TRBV3-2 | . | 14 | . | CASRLLGRNYGYTF | TGTGCCAGCAGACTACTCGGTCGGAACTATGGCTACACCTTC
TRBJ1-6 | TRBV3-1/TRBV3-2 | . | 14 | TRBD1 | CASSQGQGRRPLHF | TGTGCCAGCAGCCAAGGACAGGGAAGACGTCCCCTCCACTTT
TRBJ1-1 | TRBV28 | . | 15 | TRBD1 | CASSPTLSRTGSAFF | TGTGCCAGCAGTCCTACCCTATCCCGGACAGGGTCGGCTTTCTTT
TRBJ2-2 | TRBV3-1/TRBV3-2 | once | 17 | . | CASSQALQEGLPRELFF | TGTGCCAGCAGCCAAGCTCTCCAGGAGGGACTCCCCCGGGAGCTGTTTTTT
TRBJ1-2 | TRBV10-3 | . | 15 | . | CASLPVNRENDGYTF | TGTGCCAGCCTCCCCGTAAACAGGGAGAACGATGGCTACACCTTC
TRBJ2-7 | TRBV5-8 | . | 14 | TRBD1 | CASSPRQGPYEQYF | TGTGCCAGCAGCCCCAGACAGGGCCCCTACGAGCAGTACTTC
TRBJ2-5 | TRBV5-1 | . | 15 | TRBD1 | CASSPTGFLQETQYF | TGCGCCAGCAGCCCGACAGGGTTCCTGCAAGAGACCCAGTACTTC
TRBJ2-1 | TRBV27 | . | 20 | TRBD2 | CASRGTRTGGGLAGGSEQFF | TGTGCCAGCAGGGGGACGAGGACAGGGGGCGGACTAGCGGGGGGAAGTGAGCAGTTCTTC
TRBJ1-4 | TRBV25-1 | . | 18 | . | CASSPRATGLATNEKLFF | TGTGCCAGCAGTCCTCGGGCCACAGGGCTCGCAACTAATGAAAAACTGTTTTTT
TRBJ1-4 | TRBV28 | . | 13 | . | CASSLQAYEKLFF | TGTGCCAGCAGTTTACAGGCTTATGAAAAACTGTTTTTT
TRBJ2-5 | TRBV7-2 | . | 14 | . | CASSLSRGGETQYF | TGTGCCAGCAGCTTAAGTCGGGGAGGAGAGACCCAGTACTTC
TRBJ2-7 | TRBV30 | . | 14 | . | CAWSVGGSSYEQYF | TGTGCCTGGAGTGTTGGCGGCAGCTCCTACGAGCAGTACTTC
TRBJ1-2 | TRBV27 | few | 17 | TRBD1 | CASSPIGTGNMVYGYTF | TGTGCCAGCAGTCCGATCGGGACAGGGAACATGGTCTATGGCTACACCTTC
TRBJ2-4 | TRBV12-5 | once | 16 | TRBD2 | CASGHSGGGAKNIQYF | TGTGCTAGTGGTCACAGCGGGGGGGGAGCCAAAAACATTCAGTACTTC
TRBJ2-7 | TRBV29-1 | few | 12 | . | CSVEGVGVEQYF | TGCAGCGTTGAAGGGGTAGGGGTCGAGCAGTACTTC
TRBJ1-1 | TRBV10-3 | . | 14 | TRBD1 | CAISRDRGRTEAFF | TGTGCCATCAGCCGGGACAGGGGGAGGACTGAAGCTTTCTTT
TRBJ2-1 | TRBV7-2 | . | 11 | . | CASSFRDEQFF | TGTGCCAGCAGCTTTCGAGATGAGCAGTTCTTC
TRBJ2-1 | TRBV9 | . | 17 | . | CASSFRPTGSSYNEQFF | TGTGCCAGCAGCTTCAGGCCTACAGGGAGCTCCTACAATGAGCAGTTCTTC
TRBJ2-1 | TRBV9 | . | 16 | TRBD1 | CASSVGGTGSYNEQFF | TGTGCCAGCAGCGTAGGCGGGACAGGGTCCTACAATGAGCAGTTCTTC
TRBJ1-2 | TRBV7-8 | . | 14 | . | CASSLREGDNGYTF | TGTGCCAGCAGCTTAAGGGAGGGGGATAATGGCTACACCTTC
TRBJ1-1 | TRBV7-9 | once | 14 | TRBD1 | CASSPQGPGAEAFF | TGTGCCAGCAGCCCACAGGGGCCCGGGGCTGAAGCTTTCTTT
TRBJ1-2 | TRBV11-2 | many | 15 | TRBD1 | CASKPRLDRDGGYTF | TGTGCCAGTAAACCACGACTAGACAGGGATGGCGGCTACACCTTC
TRBJ1-1 | TRBV9 | . | 14 | . | CASSVDQMNTEAFF | TGTGCCAGCAGCGTAGATCAGATGAACACTGAAGCTTTCTTT
TRBJ2-3 | TRBV6-5 | once | 14 | . | CASSYSSEAYTQYF | TGTGCCAGCAGTTACTCGTCGGAGGCATATACGCAGTATTTT
TRBJ1-1 | TRBV7-2 | few | 10 | . | CSGGDTEAFF | TGTAGCGGTGGAGACACTGAAGCTTTCTTT
TRBJ2-1 | TRBV4-1 | few | 16 | TRBD2 | CASSQDGTSGVDEQFF | TGCGCCAGCAGCCAAGATGGTACTAGCGGGGTCGATGAGCAGTTCTTC
TRBJ1-4 | TRBV14 | . | 14 | . | CASSQVGAGEKLFF | TGTGCCAGCAGCCAAGTAGGGGCCGGAGAAAAACTGTTTTTT
TRBJ1-1 | TRBV30 | . | 11 | . | CAWILSTEAFF | TGTGCCTGGATACTTTCCACTGAAGCTTTCTTT
TRBJ2-7 | TRBV29-1 | few | 13 | TRBD2 | CSVEGGESYEQYF | TGCAGCGTTGAGGGGGGGGAATCCTACGAGCAGTACTTC
TRBJ2-2 | TRBV18 | . | 13 | TRBD2 | CASSPSGGGELFF | TGTGCCAGCTCCCCCTCGGGAGGCGGGGAGCTGTTTTTT
TRBJ2-5 | TRBV11-2 | . | 15 | TRBD2 | CASSGGGGAEETQYF | TGTGCCAGCAGCGGCGGGGGGGGAGCCGAAGAGACCCAGTACTTC
TRBJ1-1 | TRBV7-2 | . | 15 | TRBD1 | CASSDGQGVNTEAFF | TGTGCCAGCAGCGACGGACAGGGCGTGAACACTGAAGCTTTCTTT
TRBJ2-5 | TRBV25-1 | . | 13 | TRBD2 | CASRRGNQETQYF | TGTGCTTCGAGGCGGGGGAACCAAGAGACCCAGTACTTC